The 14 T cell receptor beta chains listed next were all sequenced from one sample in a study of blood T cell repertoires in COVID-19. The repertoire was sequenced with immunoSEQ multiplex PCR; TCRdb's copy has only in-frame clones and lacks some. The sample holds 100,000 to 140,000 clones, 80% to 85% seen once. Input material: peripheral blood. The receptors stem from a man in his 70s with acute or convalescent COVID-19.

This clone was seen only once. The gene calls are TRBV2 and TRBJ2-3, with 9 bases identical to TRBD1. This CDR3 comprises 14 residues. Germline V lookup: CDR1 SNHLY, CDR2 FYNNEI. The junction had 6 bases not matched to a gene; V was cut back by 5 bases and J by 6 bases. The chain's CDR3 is CASSLDRGGDTQYF. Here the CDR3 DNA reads TGTGCCAGCAGTCTGGACAGGGGAGGTGATACGCAGTATTTT.

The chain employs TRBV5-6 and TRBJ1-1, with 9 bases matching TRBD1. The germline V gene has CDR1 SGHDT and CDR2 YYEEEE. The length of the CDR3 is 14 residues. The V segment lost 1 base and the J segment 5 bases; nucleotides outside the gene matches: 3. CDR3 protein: CASSLNRGRTEAFF. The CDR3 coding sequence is TGTGCCAGCAGCTTGAACAGGGGGCGAACTGAAGCTTTCTTT.

The CDR3 loop reads CASSLVVISSYNEQFF. CDR3 DNA sequence: TGTGCCAGCAGCTTGGTCGTTATTAGCTCCTACAATGAGCAGTTCTTC. This chain joins TRBV5-6 and TRBJ2-1; no firm D call. Germline V gene sequence: CDR1 SGHDT, CDR2 YYEEEE. CDR3 size: 16 residues. V shed 0 bases and J shed 0 bases, with 10 bases lying between them.

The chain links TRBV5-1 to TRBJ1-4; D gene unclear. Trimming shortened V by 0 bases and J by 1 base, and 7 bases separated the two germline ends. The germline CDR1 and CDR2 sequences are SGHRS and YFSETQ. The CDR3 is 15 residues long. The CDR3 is CASSLEPGTNEKLFF. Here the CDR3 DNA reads TGCGCCAGCAGCTTGGAACCGGGAACTAATGAAAAACTGTTTTTT.

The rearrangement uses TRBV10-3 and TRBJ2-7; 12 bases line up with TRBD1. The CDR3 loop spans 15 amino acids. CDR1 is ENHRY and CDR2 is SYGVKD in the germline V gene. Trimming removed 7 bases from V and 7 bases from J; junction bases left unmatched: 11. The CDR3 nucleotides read TGTGCCATCACCCAACCGGGACAGGGGGCGGAAGAGCAGTACTTC. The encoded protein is CAITQPGQGAEEQYF.

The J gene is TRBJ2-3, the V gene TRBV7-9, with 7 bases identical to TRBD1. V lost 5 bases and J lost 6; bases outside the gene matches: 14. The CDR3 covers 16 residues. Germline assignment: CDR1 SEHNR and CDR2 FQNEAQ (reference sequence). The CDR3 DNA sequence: TGTGCCAGCAGCGATCAGACAGGGAGAAGTATGGATACGCAGTATTTT. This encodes CASSDQTGRSMDTQYF.

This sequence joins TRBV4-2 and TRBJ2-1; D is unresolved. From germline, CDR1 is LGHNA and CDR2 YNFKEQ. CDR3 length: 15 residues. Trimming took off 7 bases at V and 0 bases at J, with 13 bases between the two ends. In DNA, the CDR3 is TGTGCCAGCACCCCTTTTCTAGGCTCCTACAATGAGCAGTTCTTC. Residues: CASTPFLGSYNEQFF.

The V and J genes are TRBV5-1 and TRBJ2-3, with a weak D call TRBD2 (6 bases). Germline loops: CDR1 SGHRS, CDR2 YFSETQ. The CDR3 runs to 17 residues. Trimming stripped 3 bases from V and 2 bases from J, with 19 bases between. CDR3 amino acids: CASSSGIADFTTDTQYF. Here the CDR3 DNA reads TGCGCCAGCAGCTCGGGAATAGCGGACTTCACCACAGATACGCAGTATTTT. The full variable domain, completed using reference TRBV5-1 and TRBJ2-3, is KAGVTQTPRYLIKTRGQQVTLSCSPISGHRSVSWYQQTPGQGLQFLFEYFSETQRNKGNFPGRFSGRQFSNSRSEMNVSTLELGDSALYLCASSSGIADFTTDTQYFGPGTRLTVL.

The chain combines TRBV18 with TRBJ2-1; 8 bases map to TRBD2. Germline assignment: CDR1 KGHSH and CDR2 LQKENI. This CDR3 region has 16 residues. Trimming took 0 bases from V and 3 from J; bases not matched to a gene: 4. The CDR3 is CASSPPSGGSYNEQFF. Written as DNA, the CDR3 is TGTGCCAGCTCACCACCCAGCGGGGGAAGCTACAATGAGCAGTTCTTC.

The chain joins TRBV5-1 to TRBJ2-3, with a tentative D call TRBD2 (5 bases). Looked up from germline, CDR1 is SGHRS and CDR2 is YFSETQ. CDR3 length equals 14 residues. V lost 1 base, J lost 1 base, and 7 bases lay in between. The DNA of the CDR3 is TGCGCCAGCAGCTTGTCCGGGGGCACAGATACGCAGTATTTT. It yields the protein CASSLSGGTDTQYF.

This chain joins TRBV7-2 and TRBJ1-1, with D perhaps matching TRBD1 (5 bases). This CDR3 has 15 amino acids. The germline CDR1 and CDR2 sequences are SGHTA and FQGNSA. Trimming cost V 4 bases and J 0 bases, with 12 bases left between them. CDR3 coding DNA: TGTGCCAGCAGCTCCGCGGGACTTCTGAACACTGAAGCTTTCTTT. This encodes CASSSAGLLNTEAFF.

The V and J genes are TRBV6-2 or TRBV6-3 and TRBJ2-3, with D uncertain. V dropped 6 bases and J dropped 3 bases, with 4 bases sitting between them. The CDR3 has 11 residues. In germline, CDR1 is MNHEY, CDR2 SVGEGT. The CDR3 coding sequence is TGTGCCAGCAGCACTACAGATACGCAGTATTTT. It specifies CASSTTDTQYF.

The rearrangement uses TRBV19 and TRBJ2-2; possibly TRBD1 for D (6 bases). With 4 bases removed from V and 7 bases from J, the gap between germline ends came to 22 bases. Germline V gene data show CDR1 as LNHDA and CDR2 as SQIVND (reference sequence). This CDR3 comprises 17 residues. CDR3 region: CASSTGIRDKGSGELFF. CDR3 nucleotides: TGTGCCAGTAGTACGGGGATACGGGACAAGGGGAGCGGGGAGCTGTTTTTT.

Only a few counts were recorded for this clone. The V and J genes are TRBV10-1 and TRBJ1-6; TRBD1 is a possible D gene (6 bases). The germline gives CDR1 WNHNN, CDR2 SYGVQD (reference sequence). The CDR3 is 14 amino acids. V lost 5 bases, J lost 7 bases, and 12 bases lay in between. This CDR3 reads CASSHGTPNSPLHF. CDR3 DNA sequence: TGCGCCAGCAGTCACGGGACACCGAATTCACCCCTCCACTTT.